Below, 8 T cell receptor beta chains from the same sample are listed, as sequenced in a study of blood T cell repertoires in COVID-19. Produced via immunoSEQ multiplex PCR; TCRdb's table is partial and in-frame only. The sample shows about 75,000 clones, 75% to 85% of them seen only once. The sample was peripheral blood. Every receptor here comes from a woman aged 50 to 60 with acute or convalescent COVID-19.

This clone was counted a few times. This chain connects TRBV6-1 to TRBJ2-1, with 8 bases lining up with TRBD1. Germline lookup yields CDR1 MNHNS and CDR2 SASEGT. This CDR3 is built from 16 residues. V shed 2 bases, J shed 7 bases, and the junction held 10 bases outside the gene matches. DNA of the CDR3: TGTGCCAGCAGTGAATTATCCGGACAGGGTCATAATGAGCAGTTCTTC. Its translation is CASSELSGQGHNEQFF.

The genes are TRBV6-5 and TRBJ1-1; possible D gene TRBD1, 5 bases. CDR3 length: 15 amino acids. CDR1 is MNHEY and CDR2 is SVGAGI in the germline V gene. V gave up 5 bases and J gave up 1 base, with 14 bases separating them. The CDR3 sequence is CASSPPHQGNTEAFF. Written as DNA, the CDR3 is TGTGCCAGCAGTCCGCCTCATCAGGGGAACACTGAAGCTTTCTTT.

DNA for the CDR3: TGTGCCAGCAGCCGACTCCCGACAGGATCCTACGAGCAGTACTTC. Translating it yields CASSRLPTGSYEQYF. The chain recombines TRBV27 with TRBJ2-7, with D perhaps TRBD1 (6 bases). Germline lookup yields CDR1 MNHEY and CDR2 SMNVEV (reference sequence). Trimming took 6 bases from V and 1 from J, leaving 16 bases between them. The CDR3 is made up of 15 amino acids.

The chain has TRBV7-2 and TRBJ2-1; D possibly corresponds to TRBD2 (6 bases). V was trimmed by 3 bases and J by 3 bases, leaving 15 bases between them. The CDR3 is made up of 16 amino acids. CDR1 is SGHTA and CDR2 is FQGNSA in the germline V gene. The CDR3 loop is CASSFGDRGFYNEQFF. CDR3 bases: TGTGCCAGCAGCTTCGGAGATCGGGGGTTCTACAATGAGCAGTTCTTC.

This chain connects TRBV5-1 to TRBJ2-5; 12 bases align to TRBD2. Germline values: CDR1 SGHRS, CDR2 YFSETQ. V lost 0 bases to trimming and J lost 5 bases; unmatched junction nucleotides: 8. CDR3 length: 17 amino acids. The CDR3 DNA reads as TGCGCCAGCAGCTTGGTACCTAGCGGGGGGGCCCGGGAGACCCAGTACTTC. Protein sequence: CASSLVPSGGARETQYF.

The rearrangement uses TRBV7-2 and TRBJ2-1; 7 bases are shared with TRBD2. CDR1 and CDR2 from the germline V gene are SGHTA and FQGNSA. The junction had 4 bases not matched to a gene; V was cut back by 5 bases and J by 3 bases. CDR3 length: 14 residues. The CDR3 sequence is CASSPWEGYNEQFF. CDR3 sequence (DNA): TGTGCCAGCAGCCCTTGGGAGGGCTACAATGAGCAGTTCTTC. Supplemented by reference TRBV7-2 and TRBJ2-1, the full variable domain reads GAGVSQSPSNKVTEKGKDVELRCDPISGHTALYWYRQSLGQGLEFLIYFQGNSAPDKSGLPSDRFSAERTGGSVSTLTIQRTQQEDSAVYLCASSPWEGYNEQFFGPGTRLTVL.

As concerns this clone: Within the sample, other DNA sequences also encode this same CDR3. The gene calls are TRBV15 and TRBJ2-7; D is possibly TRBD1 (5 bases). CDR3 length: 15 residues. Trimming cost V 0 bases and J 0 bases, with 9 bases left between them. Germline CDR1 and CDR2: LNHNV and YYDKDF (reference sequence). The DNA for the CDR3 is TGTGCCACCAGCAGAGATTCCCAGGGCTCCTACGAGCAGTACTTC. Encoded protein: CATSRDSQGSYEQYF. Full variable domain (missing parts from reference TRBV15 and TRBJ2-7): DAMVIQNPRYQVTQFGKPVTLSCSQTLNHNVMYWYQQKSSQAPKLLFHYYDKDFNNEADTPDNFQSRRPNTSFCFLDIRSPGLGDTAMYLCATSRDSQGSYEQYFGPGTRLTVT.

The chain joins TRBV9 to TRBJ1-2; D not certain. With 4 bases removed from V and 3 bases from J, the gap between germline ends came to 10 bases. CDR3 length: 13 residues. In germline, CDR1 is SGDLS, CDR2 YYNGEE. The CDR3 loop is CASSPEGYYGYTF. In nucleotides, the CDR3 is TGTGCCAGCAGCCCCGAGGGTTACTATGGCTACACCTTC.